This TCR beta chain came from a study of OX40 agonist ivuxolimab in advanced cancers. Study as a whole: Every 2 weeks, ivuxolimab was infused into the patients intravenously at between 0.01 and 10 mg/kg.

Findings of the study overall: CD8+ T cells (on average) carried more expanded clones than CD4+ T cells.

The CDR3 length is 14 residues. Deletions cut 10 bases from V and 8 bases from J, with 23 bases between. The germline CDR1 and CDR2 sequences are SNHLY and FYNNEI. On this clone: Its antigen is as yet unknown.

Clones were read by immunoSEQ multiplex PCR, and TCRdb kept only the in-frame ones, dropping some. This table has under 40,000 clones, 80% to 85% appearing once. Sequenced here: CD4+ or CD8+ T cells sorted from blood, sampled in a trial of the OX40 agonist ivuxolimab. This clonotype was sampled from an adult with an advanced solid tumor such as melanoma, head and neck, liver or kidney cancer. The rearrangement uses TRBV2 and TRBJ1-2, with D tentatively TRBD1 (6 bases). In nucleotides, the CDR3 is TGTGCCACCTCCCGGGGGGCAGTCGGGGAGGGCTACACCTTC. Protein sequence: CATSRGAVGEGYTF.